This TCR beta chain was found in a study of T cells in Graves' hyperthyroidism and ophthalmopathy. Overall study findings and caveats: Blood also contained most expanded thyroid clonotypes above 0.001. Model-based prediction identified ophthalmopathy a median roughly six months prior to its onset.

There are many counts of this clonotype. What it binds is unknown. The investigators amplified TCR beta CDR3 regions from RNA transcripts. A set of HTBI primers served as the primers for a first-round RT-PCR of the TCR CDR3. In TCRdb, the multiplex PCR reads were re-called with MiXCR into one record per CDR3 protein. The data contain over 350,000 distinct CDR3 sequences, around 20% of them singletons. The CDR3 totals 14 residues. The V gene lost 6 bases and the J gene lost 2 bases, with 12 bases spanning the gap. CDR1 and CDR2 from the germline V gene are SNHLY and FYNNEI. The cohort's ophthalmopathy patients, a group with duration under 3 months, had a Clinical Activity Score of at least 3 and a NOSPECS grade of at least 4. Clinical symptoms, serum thyroxine and TRAb, thyroid ultrasound and orbital computed tomography were used for the diagnoses.

V usage is TRBV2 and J usage is TRBJ2-3, with D perhaps given as TRBD1 or TRBD2 (5 bases each). Sequencing input: blood. The TCR comes from a man aged 18 to 30 with Graves' ophthalmopathy. The CDR3, as DNA: TGTGCCAGCAGACCGGGACGGGCCACAGATACGCAGTATTTT. Encoded protein: CASRPGRATDTQYF. The full variable domain, completed using reference TRBV2 and TRBJ2-3, is EPEVTQTPSHQVTQMGQEVILRCVPISNHLYFYWYRQILGQKVEFLVSFYNNEISEKSEIFDDQFSVERPDGSNFTLKIRSTKLEDSAMYFCASRPGRATDTQYFGPGTRLTVL.